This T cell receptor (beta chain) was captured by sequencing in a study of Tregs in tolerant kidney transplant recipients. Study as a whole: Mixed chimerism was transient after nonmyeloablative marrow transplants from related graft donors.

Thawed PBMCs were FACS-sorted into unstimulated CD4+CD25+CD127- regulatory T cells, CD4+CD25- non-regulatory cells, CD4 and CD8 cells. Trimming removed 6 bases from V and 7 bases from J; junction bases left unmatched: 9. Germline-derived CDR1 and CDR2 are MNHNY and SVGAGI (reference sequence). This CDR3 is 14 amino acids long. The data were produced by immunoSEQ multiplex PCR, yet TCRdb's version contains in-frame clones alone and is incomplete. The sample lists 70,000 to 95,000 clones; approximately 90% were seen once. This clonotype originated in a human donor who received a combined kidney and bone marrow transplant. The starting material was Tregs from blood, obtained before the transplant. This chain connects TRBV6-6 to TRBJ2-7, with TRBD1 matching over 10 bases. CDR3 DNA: TGTGCCAGCAGCTCGGGACAGGGGCCTACGGAGCAGTACTTC. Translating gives CASSSGQGPTEQYF.